These 32 T cell receptor beta chains were sequenced from one sample in a study of blood T cell repertoires in COVID-19. Produced via immunoSEQ multiplex PCR; TCRdb's table is partial and in-frame only. The sample consists of 65,000 or so clones, about 77% of them appearing once. Specimen: peripheral blood. These TCRs come from a human donor in a cohort sampled during active COVID-19.

The chain links TRBV11-3 to TRBJ1-1; 8 nucleotides agree with TRBD1. The J segment lost 4 bases and the V segment lost 5 bases, leaving 9 bases of the junction unmatched. Germline lookup yields CDR1 SGHNT and CDR2 YENEEA. The CDR3 runs 15 residues. CDR3 in amino acids: CASSAMDRASTEAFF. In nucleotides, the CDR3 is TGTGCCAGCAGCGCCATGGACAGGGCGAGCACTGAAGCTTTCTTT. Full variable domain (missing parts from reference TRBV11-3 and TRBJ1-1): EAGVVQSPRYKIIEKKQPVAFWCNPISGHNTLYWYLQNLGQGPELLIRYENEEAVDDSQLPKDRFSAERLKGVDSTLKIQPAELGDSAVYLCASSAMDRASTEAFFGQGTRLTVV.

In its sample, this clone was seen a few times. V and J are TRBV19 and TRBJ1-6, with TRBD1 matching over 7 bases. This CDR3 is built from 15 residues. Unmatched junction bases numbered 4, after V lost 0 bases and J lost 8 bases. Germline CDR1 is LNHDA and CDR2 is SQIVND (reference sequence). The CDR3 protein is CASSIDGQADSPLHF. Written as DNA, the CDR3 is TGTGCCAGTAGTATAGATGGACAGGCGGATTCACCCCTCCACTTT.

The chain couples TRBV29-1 to TRBJ1-1, with D maybe TRBD1 (6 bases). Germline loops: CDR1 SQVTM, CDR2 ANQGSEA. Trimming removed 3 bases from V and 6 bases from J, with 8 bases in between. CDR3 size: 11 residues. CDR3 sequence reads: CSVDEGAEAFF. The CDR3 coding sequence is TGCAGCGTTGATGAGGGGGCTGAAGCTTTCTTT.

The CDR3 region is CASSQISGSSGNTIYF. The CDR3 region has the DNA TGTGCCAGCAGCCAGATTTCGGGTAGCTCTGGAAACACCATATATTTT. The V and J genes are TRBV4-2 and TRBJ1-3, with D unclear. From germline, CDR1 is LGHNA and CDR2 YNFKEQ. V lost 3 bases and J 0 bases, leaving 12 bases between the germline ends. This CDR3 is built from 16 residues.

DNA for the CDR3: TGTGCCAGCAGCCTCACTAAGGGGAAGCAGTTCTTC. This encodes CASSLTKGKQFF. This chain links TRBV28 with TRBJ2-1; maybe TRBD1 (5 bases). CDR1 MDHEN and CDR2 SYDVKM come from the germline V gene. This CDR3 has 12 amino acids. V was cut by 6 bases and J by 11 bases, with 14 bases left in between.

J is TRBJ1-1 and V is TRBV19; D unresolved. The V end was cut by 2 bases, the J end by 3 bases, with 16 bases between. There are 16 residues in the CDR3. The germline CDR1 and CDR2 sequences are LNHDA and SQIVND (reference sequence). The CDR3 region is CASSIREQDYYTEAFF. DNA of the CDR3: TGTGCCAGTAGTATAAGGGAGCAGGATTATTACACTGAAGCTTTCTTT.

V gene TRBV5-1 combines with J gene TRBJ2-7; D is ambiguous. With 0 bases removed from V and 4 bases from J, the gap between germline ends came to 8 bases. This CDR3 spans 13 amino acids. From germline, CDR1 is SGHRS and CDR2 YFSETQ. The CDR3 is CASSLAGEYEQYF. The CDR3 coding sequence is TGCGCCAGCAGCTTGGCCGGAGAATACGAGCAGTACTTC.

This chain connects TRBV5-1 to TRBJ1-1, with D maybe TRBD1 (6 bases). Germline CDR1 is SGHRS and CDR2 is YFSETQ. The CDR3 length is 13 residues. V lost 5 bases, J lost 1 base, and 9 bases lay in between. The CDR3 region is CASRPQGNTEAFF. The CDR3 DNA sequence: TGCGCCAGCAGGCCACAGGGGAACACTGAAGCTTTCTTT. Looking up the rest from reference TRBV5-1 and TRBJ1-1 gives the full variable domain: KAGVTQTPRYLIKTRGQQVTLSCSPISGHRSVSWYQQTPGQGLQFLFEYFSETQRNKGNFPGRFSGRQFSNSRSEMNVSTLELGDSALYLCASRPQGNTEAFFGQGTRLTVV.

This clone was counted a few times. The V gene is TRBV14, the J gene TRBJ2-5, with D perhaps matching TRBD2 (5 bases). Trimming took 1 base from V and 2 from J, leaving 17 bases between them. The CDR3 sequence is 17 residues long. In germline, CDR1 is SGHDN, CDR2 FVKESK. For the CDR3, the DNA is TGTGCCAGCAGCCAAGTGGATTCGGGGAAGAGACAAGAGACCCAGTACTTC. Protein sequence: CASSQVDSGKRQETQYF.

The table lists this clone with a count of one. The V call is TRBV2, the J call TRBJ1-2, with D perhaps matching TRBD1 (6 bases). This CDR3 is 12 amino acids long. CDR1 SNHLY and CDR2 FYNNEI come from the germline V gene. Trimming shortened V by 6 bases and J by 7 bases, and 12 bases separated the two germline ends. The DNA of the CDR3 is TGTGCCAGCAGACAACAGGGTATTGGCTACACCTTC. Its protein is CASRQQGIGYTF. Full variable domain (missing parts from reference TRBV2 and TRBJ1-2): EPEVTQTPSHQVTQMGQEVILRCVPISNHLYFYWYRQILGQKVEFLVSFYNNEISEKSEIFDDQFSVERPDGSNFTLKIRSTKLEDSAMYFCASRQQGIGYTFGSGTRLTVV.

This clone was picked up one time. The chain uses TRBV5-1 and TRBJ1-1; TRBD1 agrees at 9 bases. J lost 2 bases, V lost 4 bases, and 6 bases had no gene match. CDR3 length equals 15 residues. Germline assignment: CDR1 SGHRS and CDR2 YFSETQ. The chain's CDR3 is CASSQWGQGNTEAFF. The DNA for the CDR3 is TGCGCCAGCAGCCAATGGGGACAGGGAAACACTGAAGCTTTCTTT.

This chain uses TRBV6-2 or TRBV6-3 with TRBJ1-1, with a tentative D call TRBD1 (5 bases). The CDR3 totals 14 residues. Per germline, CDR1 MNHEY and CDR2 SVGEGT. The V and J ends lost 5 bases and 0 bases respectively, with 10 bases between them. CDR3: CASSKQALNTEAFF. CDR3 nucleotides: TGTGCCAGCAGTAAACAGGCCTTGAACACTGAAGCTTTCTTT.

V and J are TRBV11-2 and TRBJ2-6, with a possible D match to TRBD2 (5 bases). The CDR3 runs 16 residues. Germline CDR1 and CDR2: SGHAT and FQNNGV. Trimming removed 1 base at V and 4 bases at J, with 11 bases between. In nucleotides, the CDR3 is TGTGCCAGCAGCTTAGGGGCCGGGGTCGGGGCCAACGTCCTGACTTTC. It encodes CASSLGAGVGANVLTF.

The chain carries TRBV2 and TRBJ1-5; TRBD1 might be the D (6 bases). The V gene lost 5 bases and the J gene lost 1 base, with 9 bases spanning the gap. This CDR3 spans 14 amino acids. Germline CDR1 is SNHLY and CDR2 is FYNNEI. In DNA, the CDR3 is TGTGCCAGCAGTCCCGACAGGAGCAATCAGCCCCAGCATTTT. It is translated as CASSPDRSNQPQHF.

This clone was observed a few times. The J gene is TRBJ2-3, the V gene TRBV7-9; 7 nucleotides agree with TRBD2. The CDR3 sequence is 14 residues long. V shed 6 bases, J shed 2 bases, and the junction held 5 bases outside the gene matches. The germline gives CDR1 SEHNR, CDR2 FQNEAQ (reference sequence). The DNA for the CDR3 is TGTGCCAGCAGTATTAGCGGGTACACAGATACGCAGTATTTT. Encoded protein: CASSISGYTDTQYF.

The table lists this clone with a count of one. The genes are TRBV4-3 and TRBJ2-2; 7 nucleotides align to TRBD1. The V gene end was trimmed by 4 bases and the J gene end by 4 bases; junction bases not matched to a gene: 3. Looked up from germline, CDR1 is LGHNA and CDR2 is YSLEER. This CDR3 has 14 amino acids. The CDR3 region has the DNA TGCGCCAGCAGCCTAGGGGGCTCCACCGGGGAGCTGTTTTTT. Its protein product is CASSLGGSTGELFF.

V gene TRBV3-1 (or the pseudogene TRBV3-2) combines with J gene TRBJ2-6; D is perhaps TRBD1 (7 bases). The CDR3 contains 17 residues. V was trimmed by 0 bases and J by 1 base, leaving 10 bases between them. From germline, CDR1 is LGHDT and CDR2 YNNKEL (reference sequence). The CDR3 DNA sequence: TGTGCCAGCAGCCAAGAGGCAGGGGGGTCTGGGGCCAACGTCCTGACTTTC. This encodes CASSQEAGGSGANVLTF.

This clone was counted a few times. The J gene is TRBJ2-4, the V gene TRBV2; 9 positions agree with TRBD2. CDR1 is SNHLY, CDR2 FYNNEI, per germline. V trimming: 8 bases; J trimming: 15 bases; junction bases outside the gene matches: 11. This CDR3 region has 12 residues. This CDR3 is CASGLAIGLGYF. The CDR3 DNA is TGTGCCAGCGGACTAGCGATTGGATTGGGGTACTTC.

In its sample, this clone was seen many times. This chain joins TRBV5-8 and TRBJ1-6, with 9 bases identical to TRBD1. The CDR3 is made up of 18 amino acids. The J segment lost 3 bases and the V segment lost 2 bases, leaving 9 bases of the junction unmatched. Germline CDR1 and CDR2: SGHTS and YDEGEE. CDR3 in amino acids: CASSFRTGGEVYNSPLHF. CDR3 bases: TGTGCCAGCAGCTTCAGAACAGGGGGCGAAGTCTATAATTCACCCCTCCACTTT.

This chain joins TRBV7-8 and TRBJ2-7, with TRBD1 matching 9 bases. CDR3 length: 14 amino acids. The germline CDR1 and CDR2 sequences are SGHVS and FQNEAQ. Trimming at V came to 5 bases and at J to 4 bases, leaving 6 bases not matched to a gene. CDR3 in DNA: TGTGCCAGCAGCGTGCACAGGGGGCAATACGAGCAGTACTTC. Translation gives CASSVHRGQYEQYF.

The rearrangement links TRBV5-6 to TRBJ2-7; D ambiguous. The CDR3 totals 12 residues. The germline V and J ends were trimmed by 0 bases and 5 bases, with 6 bases remaining between them. Per germline, CDR1 SGHDT and CDR2 YYEEEE. CDR3 DNA: TGTGCCAGCAGCTTGGCCCGGGACGAGCAGTACTTC. Translating it yields CASSLARDEQYF.

The rearrangement joins TRBV7-2 to TRBJ2-6; 10 positions agree with TRBD2. V was pared by 4 bases and J by 2 bases, with 2 bases of the junction left unmatched. The CDR3 totals 16 residues. CDR1 is SGHTA, CDR2 FQGNSA, per germline. CDR3 sequence (DNA): TGTGCCAGCAGCTACCTAGCGGGGGCTGGGGCCAACGTCCTGACTTTC. Translated, it gives CASSYLAGAGANVLTF.

This clone occurred once. The genes are TRBV6-6 and TRBJ1-1; D unresolved. Trimming took 2 bases from V and 6 from J, leaving 7 bases between them. CDR3 size: 12 residues. Germline lookup yields CDR1 MNHNY and CDR2 SVGAGI (reference sequence). The CDR3 nucleotides read TGTGCCAGCAGTTACGGTCAGGCTGAAGCTTTCTTT. This encodes CASSYGQAEAFF.

The chain joins TRBV7-9 to TRBJ1-5, with D possibly TRBD1 on 5 matching bases. V was shortened by 3 bases and J by 7 bases, with 10 bases between the two germline ends. Germline assignment: CDR1 SEHNR and CDR2 FQNEAQ (reference sequence). The CDR3 is 13 residues long. The CDR3 DNA sequence: TGTGCCAGCAGCTTCCAGGGCATCCAGCCCCAGCATTTT. Its translation is CASSFQGIQPQHF.

Written as DNA, the CDR3 is TGTGCCAGCAGCCCCCGGGACAGACTAATGAACACTGAAGCTTTCTTT. Protein product: CASSPRDRLMNTEAFF. The rearrangement uses TRBV3-1 (or the pseudogene TRBV3-2) and TRBJ1-1, with TRBD1 matching over 7 bases. Losses at the gene ends were 4 bases for V and 0 bases for J; bases not matched to a gene: 8. CDR3 length: 16 amino acids. In germline, CDR1 is LGHDT, CDR2 YNNKEL (reference sequence).

This clone showed up just once. The chain carries TRBV28 and TRBJ2-3; TRBD2 matches at 10 bases. CDR1 is MDHEN and CDR2 is SYDVKM in the germline V gene. There are 17 residues in the CDR3. Losses at the gene ends were 1 base for V and 6 bases for J; bases not matched to a gene: 10. CDR3 loop: CASSLYPSGRARDTQYF. The DNA of the CDR3 is TGTGCCAGCAGTTTATACCCGAGCGGGAGGGCCCGGGATACGCAGTATTTT.

This clone was seen more than once but under ten times. The chain recombines TRBV7-9 with TRBJ1-5; a possible D gene is TRBD1 (5 bases). CDR3 length: 15 residues. Germline loops: CDR1 SEHNR, CDR2 FQNEAQ (reference sequence). The V end was cut by 3 bases, the J end by 5 bases, with 14 bases between. Here the CDR3 reads CASSLAGSGDQPQHF. The CDR3 nucleotides are TGTGCCAGCAGCTTGGCAGGGTCGGGAGATCAGCCCCAGCATTTT.

The chain has TRBV11-2 and TRBJ1-2; D is uncertain. The V and J ends lost 5 bases and 4 bases respectively, with 17 bases between them. The CDR3 spans 15 residues. The germline V gene encodes CDR1 SGHAT and CDR2 FQNNGV. CDR3 sequence reads: CASSHGPPTAYGYTF. Written as DNA, the CDR3 is TGTGCCAGCAGCCATGGGCCCCCCACCGCCTATGGCTACACCTTC.

V usage is TRBV7-3 and J usage is TRBJ2-3, with TRBD2 matching over 10 bases. This CDR3 region has 17 residues. V trimming: 1 base; J trimming: 6 bases; junction bases outside the gene matches: 10. Per germline, CDR1 SGHTA and CDR2 FQGTGA. The CDR3 is CASSLKASGSPMDTQYF. CDR3 bases: TGTGCCAGCAGCTTAAAGGCTAGCGGGAGCCCCATGGATACGCAGTATTTT.

The V gene is TRBV20-1, the J gene TRBJ2-7, with D perhaps TRBD2 (5 bases). Germline V gene sequence: CDR1 DFQATT, CDR2 SNEGSKA (reference sequence). V was shortened by 3 bases and J by 2 bases, with 14 bases between the two germline ends. This CDR3 has 14 residues. The CDR3 sequence: CSASAGLSTYEQYF. The CDR3 DNA sequence: TGCAGTGCTAGTGCTGGACTCTCAACCTACGAGCAGTACTTC.

This clone turned up a few times. The J gene is TRBJ2-3, the V gene TRBV19, with 8 bases identical to TRBD2. The CDR3 has 16 amino acids. Germline CDR1 is LNHDA and CDR2 is SQIVND (reference sequence). V shed 3 bases and J 3 bases; nucleotides not matched to a gene: 8. The CDR3 coding sequence is TGTGCCAGTAGTATCGTAAGCGGGAGTGGTACAGATACGCAGTATTTT. Its protein product is CASSIVSGSGTDTQYF.

The chain recombines TRBV11-3 with TRBJ2-4; a weak D match, TRBD1 (6 bases). The CDR3 extends over 16 amino acids. In germline, CDR1 is SGHNT, CDR2 YENEEA. V lost 5 bases, J lost 0 bases, and 14 bases lay in between. CDR3 bases: TGTGCCAGCAGCCCAGGACAGACATTAGCCAAAAACATTCAGTACTTC. This codes for CASSPGQTLAKNIQYF.